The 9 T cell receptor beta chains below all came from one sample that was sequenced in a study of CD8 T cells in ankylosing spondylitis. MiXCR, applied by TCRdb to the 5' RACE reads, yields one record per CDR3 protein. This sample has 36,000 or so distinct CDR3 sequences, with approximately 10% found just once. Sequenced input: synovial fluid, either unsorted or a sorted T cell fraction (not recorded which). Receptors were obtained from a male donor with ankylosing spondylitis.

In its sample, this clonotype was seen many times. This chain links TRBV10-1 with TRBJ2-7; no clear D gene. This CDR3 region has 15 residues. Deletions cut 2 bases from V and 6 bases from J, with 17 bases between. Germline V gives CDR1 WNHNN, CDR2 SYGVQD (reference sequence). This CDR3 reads CASSERVSGLAEQYF. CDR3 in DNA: TGCGCCAGCAGTGAGAGGGTTAGTGGGCTCGCCGAGCAGTACTTC.

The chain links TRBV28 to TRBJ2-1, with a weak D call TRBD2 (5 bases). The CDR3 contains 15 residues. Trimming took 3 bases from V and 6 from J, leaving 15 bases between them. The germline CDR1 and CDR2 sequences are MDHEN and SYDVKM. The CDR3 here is CASSFVGEYSNEQFF. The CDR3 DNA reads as TGTGCCAGCAGTTTCGTGGGAGAGTATTCCAATGAGCAGTTCTTC.

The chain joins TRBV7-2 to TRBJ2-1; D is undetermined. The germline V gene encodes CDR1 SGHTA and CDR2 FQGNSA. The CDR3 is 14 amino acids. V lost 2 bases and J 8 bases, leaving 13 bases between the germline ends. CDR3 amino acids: CASSLSKAVDEQFF. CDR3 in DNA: TGTGCCAGCAGCTTAAGTAAGGCCGTTGATGAGCAGTTCTTC.

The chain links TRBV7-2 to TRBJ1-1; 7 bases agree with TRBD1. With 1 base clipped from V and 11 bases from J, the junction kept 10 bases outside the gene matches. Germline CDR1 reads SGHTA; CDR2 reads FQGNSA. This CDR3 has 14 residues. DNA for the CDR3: TGTGCCAGCAGCTTAGTCCTACTGACAGGGTCGGCTTTCTTT. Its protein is CASSLVLLTGSAFF.

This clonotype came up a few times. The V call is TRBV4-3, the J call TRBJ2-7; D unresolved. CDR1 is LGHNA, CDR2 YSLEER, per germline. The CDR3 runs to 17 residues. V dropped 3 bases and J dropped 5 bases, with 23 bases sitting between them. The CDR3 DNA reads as TGCGCCAGCAGCCAGTCAATCGTCCCATCCACCCATGACGAGCAGTACTTC. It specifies CASSQSIVPSTHDEQYF.

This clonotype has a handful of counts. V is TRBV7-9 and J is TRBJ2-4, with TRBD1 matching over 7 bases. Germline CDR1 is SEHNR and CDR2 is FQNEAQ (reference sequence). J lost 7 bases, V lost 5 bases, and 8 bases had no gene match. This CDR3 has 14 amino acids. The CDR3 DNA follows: TGTGCCAGCAGCGCACCCGACAGGGTTAACATTCAGTACTTC. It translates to CASSAPDRVNIQYF.

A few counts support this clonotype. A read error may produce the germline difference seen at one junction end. CDR3 DNA: TGCAGTGCGAAGCGGGAGTGGAATGAGCATTTCTTC. Protein: CSAKREWNEHFF. The chain links TRBV20-1 to TRBJ2-1; 8 positions agree with TRBD2. Germline values: CDR1 DFQATT, CDR2 SNEGSKA (reference sequence). CDR3 length equals 12 residues.

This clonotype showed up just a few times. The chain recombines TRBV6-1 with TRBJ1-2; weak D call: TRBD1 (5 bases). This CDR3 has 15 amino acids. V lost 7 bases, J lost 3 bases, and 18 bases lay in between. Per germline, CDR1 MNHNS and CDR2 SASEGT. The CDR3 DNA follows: TGTGCCAGCACCATGGGAAAGGGGCCATACTATGGCTACACCTTC. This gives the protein CASTMGKGPYYGYTF.

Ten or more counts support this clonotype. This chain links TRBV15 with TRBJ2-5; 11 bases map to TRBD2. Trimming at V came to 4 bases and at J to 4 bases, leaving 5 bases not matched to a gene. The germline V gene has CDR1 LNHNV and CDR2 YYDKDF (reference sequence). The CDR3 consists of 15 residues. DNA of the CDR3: TGTGCCACCAGCACCAGTAGCGGGAGGGGAGAGACCCAGTACTTC. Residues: CATSTSSGRGETQYF. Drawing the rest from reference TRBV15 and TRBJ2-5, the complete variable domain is DAMVIQNPRYQVTQFGKPVTLSCSQTLNHNVMYWYQQKSSQAPKLLFHYYDKDFNNEADTPDNFQSRRPNTSFCFLDIRSPGLGDTAMYLCATSTSSGRGETQYFGPGTRLLVL.